The source of this TCR beta chain is a study of T cell changes during pregnancy in multiple sclerosis. This CDR3 is built from 13 residues. Trimming took off 1 base at V and 5 bases at J, with 5 bases between the two ends. Germline CDR1 reads SGHNT; CDR2 reads YENEEA. Profiling relied on immunoSEQ multiplex PCR, and the TCRdb table lists in-frame clones only, not all of them. Here the sample spans about 86,000 clones, 85% to 95% being singletons. The TCR sequence derives from a female donor in good health, enrolled as a control in a pregnancy study. This sample comprised peripheral blood, obtained in the first trimester of pregnancy. J is TRBJ2-2 and V is TRBV11-3; the D is unclear. CDR3 sequence reads: CASSLGATGELFF. CDR3 DNA sequence: TGTGCCAGCAGCTTAGGGGCGACCGGGGAGCTGTTTTTT.